This T cell receptor (beta chain) stems from a study of regulatory T cells in long-lasting Graves disease. The study, taken as a whole, reports: Public clonotype sharing was higher in persistent than newly diagnosed patients. Persistent cases favored TRBV28, TRBJ1-2 and TRBJ2-5.

Regarding time point: newly diagnosed GD, antithyroid drugs for less than 3 months. Construction of the TCR library relied on RNA isolated from PBMCs. This clonotype was found many times. Its antigen is not identified. According to the study, TCR beta libraries were built with iRepertoire HTBI primers and CDR3-region Arm-PCR. Each CDR3 protein gets one entry after TCRdb re-called the multiplex PCR reads with MiXCR. Counted here are fewer than 400,000 distinct CDR3 sequences, roughly 18% occurring once; the ten biggest clones make up approximately 35%. Germline-derived CDR1 and CDR2 are GTSNPN and SVGIG (reference sequence). This CDR3 comprises 13 residues. Trimming removed 3 bases at V and 1 base at J, with 9 bases between.

V usage is TRBV30 and J usage is TRBJ1-2; the D is unclear. This clonotype originated in a female donor with Graves disease. Sequencing was performed on peripheral blood mononuclear cells (PBMCs), taken at new diagnosis, from a patient treated with antithyroid drugs. The DNA for the CDR3 is TGTGCCTGGAGGGATCTACTTAACTATGGCTACACCTTC. It yields the protein CAWRDLLNYGYTF.